This T cell receptor (beta chain) was identified in a study of cytomegalovirus exposure and HLA in healthy donors. 60 Vbeta and 13 Jbeta primers were used in PCR. Per the study methods: Approximately 79 million unique TCR beta chains, roughly 11 million of them shared, were counted by a later analysis. Profiling relied on immunoSEQ multiplex PCR, and the TCRdb table lists in-frame clones only, not all of them. That table furnishes V, J and clone size, whereas the DNA furnished D and trimming. The sample has 180,000 or so clones, about 80% seen once; the top ten hold 3.7%. There are 15 residues in the CDR3. Trimming removed 3 bases from V and 5 bases from J; junction bases left unmatched: 8. The germline CDR1 and CDR2 sequences are KGHSH and LQKENI. General observations from the study: Per a later analysis, 15,000 to 20,000 TCR beta sequences showed association with HLA alleles at 0.05 false discovery rate.

This clone was recorded once. What it binds is not known. This clonotype was sampled from an older woman in good health and CMV-seropositive. Sequenced input: PBMCs. The V call is TRBV18, the J call TRBJ2-7, with 9 bases matching TRBD1. In DNA form, the CDR3 reads TGTGCCAGCTCACCGTCCGGGACAGGGAAACACGAGCAGTACTTC. Translated, it gives CASSPSGTGKHEQYF. Based on the CDR3 plus reference TRBV18 and TRBJ2-7, the full variable domain is NAGVMQNPRHLVRRRGQEARLRCSPMKGHSHVYWYRQLPEEGLKFMVYLQKENIIDESGMPKERFSAEFPKEGPSILRIQQVVRGDSAAYFCASSPSGTGKHEQYFGPGTRLTVT.